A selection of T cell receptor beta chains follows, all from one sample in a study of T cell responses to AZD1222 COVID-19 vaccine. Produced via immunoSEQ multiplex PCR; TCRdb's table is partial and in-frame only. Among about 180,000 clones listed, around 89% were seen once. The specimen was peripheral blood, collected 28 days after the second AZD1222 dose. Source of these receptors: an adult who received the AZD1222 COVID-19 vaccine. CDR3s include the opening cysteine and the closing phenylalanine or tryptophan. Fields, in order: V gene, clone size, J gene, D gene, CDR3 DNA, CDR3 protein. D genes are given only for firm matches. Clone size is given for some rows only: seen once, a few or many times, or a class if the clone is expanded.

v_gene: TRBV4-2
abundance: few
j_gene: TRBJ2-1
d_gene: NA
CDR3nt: TGTGCCAGCAGCCAAGATTGGGGCGGGGTAGGCAATGAGCAGTTCTTC
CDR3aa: CASSQDWGGVGNEQFF

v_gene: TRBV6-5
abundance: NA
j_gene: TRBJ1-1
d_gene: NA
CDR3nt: TGTGCCAGCAGTTACCCGGGTGCGAACACTGAAGCTTTCTTT
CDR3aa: CASSYPGANTEAFF

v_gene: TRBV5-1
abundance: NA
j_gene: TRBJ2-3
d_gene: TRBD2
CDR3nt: TGCGCCAGCCAGCCAGGACTAGCGGGAGTATCAGATACGCAGTATTTT
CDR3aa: CASQPGLAGVSDTQYF

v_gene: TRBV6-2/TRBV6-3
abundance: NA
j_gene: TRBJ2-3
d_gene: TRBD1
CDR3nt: TGTGCCAGCAGCCGAGGACAGGGGTTGGATACGCAGTATTTT
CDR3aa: CASSRGQGLDTQYF

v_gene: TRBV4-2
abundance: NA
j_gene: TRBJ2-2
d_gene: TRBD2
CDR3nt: TGTGCCAGCACCCCCCGGGCGGGGGTGAACACCGGGGAGCTGTTTTTT
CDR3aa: CASTPRAGVNTGELFF

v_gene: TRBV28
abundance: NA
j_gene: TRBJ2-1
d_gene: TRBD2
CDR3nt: TGTGCCAGCAGTTTGGCTAGCGGGAGAGATGAGCAGTTCTTC
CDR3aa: CASSLASGRDEQFF

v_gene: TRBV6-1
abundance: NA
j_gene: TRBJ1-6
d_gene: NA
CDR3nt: TGTGCCAGCAGTGAAGCACCGCTCGGTGTGGATAATTCACCCCTCCACTTT
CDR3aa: CASSEAPLGVDNSPLHF

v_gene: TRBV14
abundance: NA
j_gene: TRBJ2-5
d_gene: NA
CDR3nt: TGTGCCAGCAGCCAAGGCTCCTGGGCAGCTCAAGAGACCCAGTACTTC
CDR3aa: CASSQGSWAAQETQYF

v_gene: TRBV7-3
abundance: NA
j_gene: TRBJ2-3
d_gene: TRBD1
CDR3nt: TGTGCCAGCAGCCCCAGGGACAGCCACTCGAATACGCAGTATTTT
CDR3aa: CASSPRDSHSNTQYF

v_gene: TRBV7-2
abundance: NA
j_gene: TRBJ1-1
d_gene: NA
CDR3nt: TGTGCCAGCAGCTTAGGCCGCAGGGACGGCACTGAAGCTTTCTTT
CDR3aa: CASSLGRRDGTEAFF

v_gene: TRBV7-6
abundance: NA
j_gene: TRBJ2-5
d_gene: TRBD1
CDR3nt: TGTGCCAGCAGCACCCGACAGGGGGGTAAAGAGACCCAGTACTTC
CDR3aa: CASSTRQGGKETQYF

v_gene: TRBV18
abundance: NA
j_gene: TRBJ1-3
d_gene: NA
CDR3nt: TGTGCCAGCTCACTGTCGACAGCGCGGGGAGGAAACACCATATATTTT
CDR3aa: CASSLSTARGGNTIYF

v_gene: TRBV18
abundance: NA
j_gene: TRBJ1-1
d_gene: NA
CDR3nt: TGTGCCAGCTCACCATCAGAGAACACTGAAGCTTTCTTT
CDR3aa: CASSPSENTEAFF

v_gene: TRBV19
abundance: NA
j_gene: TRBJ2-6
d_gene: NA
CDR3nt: TGTGCCAGTAGTATATCGGGACAATCGGGTGGGGCCAACGTCCTGACTTTC
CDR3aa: CASSISGQSGGANVLTF

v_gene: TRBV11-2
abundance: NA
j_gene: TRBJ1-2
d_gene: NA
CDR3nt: TGTGCCAGCAGCTTAACGGGGGCAGTTTATGGCTACACCTTC
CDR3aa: CASSLTGAVYGYTF

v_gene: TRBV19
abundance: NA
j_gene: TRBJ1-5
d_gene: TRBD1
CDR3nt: TGTGCCAGTAGTCCTGACAGGGCAGGTCAGCCCCAGCATTTT
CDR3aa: CASSPDRAGQPQHF

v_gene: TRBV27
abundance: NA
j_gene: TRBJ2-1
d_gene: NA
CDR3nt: TGTGCCAGCAGTGGCCGACATGAGCAGTTCTTC
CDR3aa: CASSGRHEQFF

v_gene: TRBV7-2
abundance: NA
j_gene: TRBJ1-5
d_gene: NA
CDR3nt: TGTGCCAGCAGCTTACACGGGCAGGGCAATCAGCCCCAGCATTTT
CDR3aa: CASSLHGQGNQPQHF

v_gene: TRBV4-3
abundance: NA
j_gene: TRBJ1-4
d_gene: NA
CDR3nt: TGCGCCAGCAGCCAGAATACACCTGCAACTAATGAAAAACTGTTTTTT
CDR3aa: CASSQNTPATNEKLFF

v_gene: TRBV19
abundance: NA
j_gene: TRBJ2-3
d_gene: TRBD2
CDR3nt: TGTGCCAGTAGTCCAGGAAGGAGGCGGGAGGGCACAGATACGCAGTATTTT
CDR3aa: CASSPGRRREGTDTQYF

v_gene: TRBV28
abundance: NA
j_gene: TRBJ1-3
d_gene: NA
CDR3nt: TGTGCCAGCAGTCCCCGCCCAAACACCATATATTTT
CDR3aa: CASSPRPNTIYF

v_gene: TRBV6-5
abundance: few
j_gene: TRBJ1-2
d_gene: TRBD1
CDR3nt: TGTGCCAGCAGTTACTTGACAGGGATCTATGGCTACACCTTC
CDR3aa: CASSYLTGIYGYTF

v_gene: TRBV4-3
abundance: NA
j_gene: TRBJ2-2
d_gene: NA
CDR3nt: TGCGCCAGCAGCCCGAGACCCCTGACTCAGGGTCCGAACACCGGGGAGCTGTTTTTT
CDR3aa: CASSPRPLTQGPNTGELFF

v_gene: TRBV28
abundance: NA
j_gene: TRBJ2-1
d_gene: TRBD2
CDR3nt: TGTGTAAGCGGGAGGGGCTCCTACAATGAGCAGTTCTTC
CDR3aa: CVSGRGSYNEQFF

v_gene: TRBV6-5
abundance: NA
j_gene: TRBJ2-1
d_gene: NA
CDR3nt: TGTGCCAGCAGTTACCCGGAGAGAGTCGGTGAGCAGTTCTTC
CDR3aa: CASSYPERVGEQFF

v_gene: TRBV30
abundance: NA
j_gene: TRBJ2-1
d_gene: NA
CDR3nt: TGTGCCTGGAGTGTATCCAGCGGAGACTACAATGAGCAGTTCTTC
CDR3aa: CAWSVSSGDYNEQFF

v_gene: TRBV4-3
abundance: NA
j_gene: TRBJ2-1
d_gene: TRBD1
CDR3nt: TGCGCCAGCAGCCAAGATGGCCAGGGGGCCTTTTATGAGCAGTTCTTC
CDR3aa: CASSQDGQGAFYEQFF

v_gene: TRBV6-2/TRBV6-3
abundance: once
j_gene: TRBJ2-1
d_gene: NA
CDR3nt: TGTGCCAGCAGTTACCAGGGTAGTGGTTACAATGAGCAGTTCTTC
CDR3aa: CASSYQGSGYNEQFF

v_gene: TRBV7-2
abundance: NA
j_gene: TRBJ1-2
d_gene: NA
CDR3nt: TGTGCCAGCAGCCCCCCGGGAGGGGATGGCTACACCTTC
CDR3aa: CASSPPGGDGYTF

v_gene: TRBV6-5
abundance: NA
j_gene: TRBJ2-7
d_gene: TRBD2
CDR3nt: TGTGCCAGCAGTTACTCGGGCGGGAGCCCTTCCTACGAGCAGTACTTC
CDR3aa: CASSYSGGSPSYEQYF

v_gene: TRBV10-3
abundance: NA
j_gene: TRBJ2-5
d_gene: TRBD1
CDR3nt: TGTGCCATCAGTAGGGACAGGGGGACGGAGACCCAGTACTTC
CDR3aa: CAISRDRGTETQYF

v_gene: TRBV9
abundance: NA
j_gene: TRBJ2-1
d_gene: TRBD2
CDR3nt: TGTGCCAGCAGCGTAACTAGCGGGTCCTACAATGAGCAGTTCTTC
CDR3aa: CASSVTSGSYNEQFF

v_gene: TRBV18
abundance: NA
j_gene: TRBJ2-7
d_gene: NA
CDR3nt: TGTGCCAGCTCTCGGACAGGTGGAGGGTCCTACGAGCAGTACTTC
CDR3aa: CASSRTGGGSYEQYF

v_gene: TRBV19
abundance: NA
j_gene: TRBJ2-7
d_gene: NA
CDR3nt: TGTGCCAGTAGTAACGGCCCCGGAGGCTACGAGCAGTACTTC
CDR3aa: CASSNGPGGYEQYF